Each of the 19 T cell receptor beta chains below was sequenced from the same sample in a study of blood T cell repertoires in COVID-19. Clones were read by immunoSEQ multiplex PCR, and TCRdb kept only the in-frame ones, dropping some. The sample lists 250,000 or so clones, around 88% seen once, with over 1.2% in the top ten. Sequences were obtained from peripheral blood. The receptors originated from a man older than 75 with acute or convalescent COVID-19.

In its sample, this clone was seen a few times. This chain links TRBV2 with TRBJ2-1; 8 bases map to TRBD2. CDR3 length equals 15 residues. Per germline, CDR1 SNHLY and CDR2 FYNNEI. V was clipped by 2 bases and J by 5 bases; unmatched bases: 5. The CDR3 protein is CASSERLAGHNEQFF. For the CDR3, the DNA is TGTGCCAGCAGTGAAAGGTTAGCGGGGCACAATGAGCAGTTCTTC.

The J gene is TRBJ1-4, the V gene TRBV27; 7 positions agree with TRBD1. Germline assignment: CDR1 MNHEY and CDR2 SMNVEV (reference sequence). The CDR3 has 14 amino acids. Germline trimming cut 2 bases from V and 5 bases from J; bases unmatched to any gene: 2. The DNA of the CDR3 is TGTGCCAGCAGTTTACAGGGGGAAAATGAAAAACTGTTTTTT. The encoded protein is CASSLQGENEKLFF. Combining the CDR3 with reference TRBV27 and TRBJ1-4 gives the whole variable domain EAQVTQNPRYLITVTGKKLTVTCSQNMNHEYMSWYRQDPGLGLRQIYYSMNVEVTDKGDVPEGYKVSRKEKRNFPLILESPSPNQTSLYFCASSLQGENEKLFFGSGTQLSVL.

V and J are TRBV29-1 and TRBJ2-7; perhaps TRBD2 as D (7 bases). CDR1 and CDR2 from the germline V gene are SQVTM and ANQGSEA. This CDR3 has 14 amino acids. Trimming took off 0 bases at V and 6 bases at J, with 15 bases between the two ends. CDR3 nucleotides: TGCAGCGTTGAAGATACGGGGGGCGGGGGCGAGCAGTACTTC. This encodes CSVEDTGGGGEQYF.

This sequence joins TRBV5-1 and TRBJ1-1, with TRBD1 as a possible D gene (5 bases). V was pared by 9 bases and J by 1 base, with 16 bases between. The CDR3 has 14 residues. CDR1 and CDR2 (germline): SGHRS, YFSETQ. In nucleotides, the CDR3 is TGCGCCACTAGGTCATTGGGGCAGAACACTGAAGCTTTCTTT. Protein product: CATRSLGQNTEAFF.

This rearrangement joins TRBV5-1 to TRBJ2-1; 9 bases align to TRBD1. CDR3 size: 15 residues. V was clipped by 5 bases and J by 0 bases; unmatched bases: 3. Germline values: CDR1 SGHRS, CDR2 YFSETQ. In nucleotides, the CDR3 is TGCGCCAGCAGGCAGGGACAGGGCTCCTACAATGAGCAGTTCTTC. Its translation: CASRQGQGSYNEQFF.

The rearrangement uses TRBV12-3 or TRBV12-4 and TRBJ2-4, with D maybe TRBD2 (6 bases). Trimming pared 3 bases from V and 7 bases from J, leaving 7 bases between. The CDR3 loop spans 12 amino acids. Here the CDR3 DNA reads TGTGCCAGCAGTTTGGGAGGCAACATTCAGTACTTC. Protein product: CASSLGGNIQYF.

The rearrangement links TRBV5-1 to TRBJ2-1, with 10 positions matching TRBD2. This CDR3 contains 16 residues. V lost 6 bases, J lost 8 bases, and 14 bases stayed unmatched. Germline values: CDR1 SGHRS, CDR2 YFSETQ. CDR3 coding DNA: TGCGCCAGCACCCTACCTAGCGGGAGTTCTATGGATGAGCAGTTCTTC. This gives the protein CASTLPSGSSMDEQFF.

The rearrangement joins TRBV6-5 to TRBJ2-5; D might be TRBD2 (7 bases). V shed 5 bases and J shed 4 bases, with 14 bases lying between them. Germline-derived CDR1 and CDR2 are MNHEY and SVGAGI. The CDR3 has 14 residues. The CDR3 protein is CASSIGGGGETQYF. CDR3 nucleotide sequence: TGTGCCAGCAGTATAGGGGGGGGTGGAGAGACCCAGTACTTC.

The rearrangement joins TRBV25-1 to TRBJ2-5; 8 nucleotides align to TRBD2. CDR3 length: 13 amino acids. In germline, CDR1 is MGHDK, CDR2 SYGVNS. V trimming: 2 bases; J trimming: 7 bases; junction bases outside the gene matches: 3. The CDR3 DNA sequence: TGTGCCAGCAGTGAAGATGCGGGAGGGACCCAGTACTTC. This translates into CASSEDAGGTQYF. Filled out from reference TRBV25-1 and TRBJ2-5, the complete variable domain reads EADIYQTPRYLVIGTGKKITLECSQTMGHDKMYWYQQDPGMELHLIHYSYGVNSTEKGDLSSESTVSRIRTEHFPLTLESARPSHTSQYLCASSEDAGGTQYFGPGTRLLVL.

The gene calls are TRBV6-2 or TRBV6-3 and TRBJ2-5; TRBD2 aligns across 10 bases. The V gene's germline CDR1 is MNHEY and CDR2 SVGEGT. This CDR3 has 21 amino acids. V shed 2 bases and J 1 base; nucleotides not matched to a gene: 19. CDR3 sequence (DNA): TGTGCCAGCAGTTACCAAACCAGGAAAGGACTAGCGGCCCCAACCCAAGAGACCCAGTACTTC. Its protein product is CASSYQTRKGLAAPTQETQYF.

The V call is TRBV7-2, the J call TRBJ2-3, with D unclear. V was clipped by 6 bases and J by 1 base, with 8 bases between them. CDR1 and CDR2 (germline): SGHTA, FQGNSA. The CDR3 extends over 13 amino acids. The CDR3 loop reads CASSPAGTDTQYF. The DNA of the CDR3 is TGTGCCAGCAGTCCGGCGGGCACAGATACGCAGTATTTT.

The chain joins TRBV29-1 to TRBJ2-7; D remains ambiguous. Germline V CDR1 and CDR2: SQVTM, ANQGSEA. The length of the CDR3 is 13 residues. Trimming took 0 bases from V and 7 from J, leaving 13 bases between them. In nucleotides, the CDR3 is TGCAGCGTTGAAGATCCCGGGTTTAGGGAGCAGTACTTC. Protein product: CSVEDPGFREQYF.

J is TRBJ2-1 and V is TRBV27, with 9 bases aligning to TRBD2. Germline V gene data show CDR1 as MNHEY and CDR2 as SMNVEV (reference sequence). CDR3 length equals 18 residues. Germline trimming cut 0 bases from V and 6 bases from J; bases unmatched to any gene: 12. The DNA for the CDR3 is TGTGCCAGCAGTTTATCGAAGGCCCTGGGACTAGCAGTCAATGAGCAGTTCTTC. As protein: CASSLSKALGLAVNEQFF.

The chain links TRBV3-1 (or the pseudogene TRBV3-2) to TRBJ1-5; possible D gene TRBD1, 5 bases. The germline gives CDR1 LGHDT, CDR2 YNNKEL (reference sequence). V lost 5 bases and J lost 4, with 12 bases in between. This CDR3 comprises 14 residues. This CDR3 is CASSSGFPNQPQHF. The DNA for the CDR3 is TGTGCCAGCAGCTCAGGGTTCCCAAATCAGCCCCAGCATTTT.

There are a few counts of this clone. The chain recombines TRBV24-1 with TRBJ2-7; a possible D gene is TRBD1 (6 bases). CDR1 is KGHDR and CDR2 is SFDVKD in the germline V gene. V was cut by 3 bases and J by 6 bases, with 17 bases left in between. The CDR3 has 15 amino acids. CDR3 protein: CATSDAGTFHREQYF. In nucleotides, the CDR3 is TGTGCCACCAGTGATGCCGGGACATTCCACCGCGAGCAGTACTTC.

This clone was counted once. The chain is built from TRBV7-2 and TRBJ2-2, with TRBD2 matching 13 bases. Germline trimming cut 5 bases from V and 5 bases from J; bases unmatched to any gene: 11. Germline CDR1 SGHTA, CDR2 FQGNSA. This CDR3 contains 18 residues. The CDR3 nucleotides read TGTGCCAGCAGCCAGGGGGGCGGACTAGCGGGAGTAACCGGGGAGCTGTTTTTT. Translated, it gives CASSQGGGLAGVTGELFF.

This clone has more than one count but fewer than ten. This chain joins TRBV3-1 (or the pseudogene TRBV3-2) and TRBJ1-1; 10 positions match TRBD1. The CDR3 sequence is 12 residues long. V dropped 3 bases and J dropped 12; count of bases not matched to a gene: 4. Germline V gene data show CDR1 as LGHDT and CDR2 as YNNKEL (reference sequence). CDR3: CASSQGQGKTFF. CDR3 sequence (DNA): TGTGCCAGCAGCCAGGGACAGGGGAAAACTTTCTTT.

The rearrangement links TRBV28 to TRBJ2-1; TRBD1 matches 10 bases. The V and J ends lost 6 bases and 0 bases, in that order; junction bases with no gene match: 5. CDR1 and CDR2 (germline): MDHEN, SYDVKM. There are 16 residues in the CDR3. The CDR3: CASSSRTGGSYNEQFF. CDR3 nucleotide sequence: TGTGCCAGCAGCTCCCGGACAGGGGGCTCCTACAATGAGCAGTTCTTC.

This chain connects TRBV7-9 to TRBJ2-5, with 7 nucleotides matching TRBD1. V was pared by 5 bases and J by 5 bases, with 8 bases of the junction left unmatched. The CDR3 spans 14 residues. The germline gives CDR1 SEHNR, CDR2 FQNEAQ (reference sequence). The CDR3 DNA follows: TGTGCCAGCAGCAAAAGACAGGGAACGGAGACCCAGTACTTC. Protein product: CASSKRQGTETQYF.